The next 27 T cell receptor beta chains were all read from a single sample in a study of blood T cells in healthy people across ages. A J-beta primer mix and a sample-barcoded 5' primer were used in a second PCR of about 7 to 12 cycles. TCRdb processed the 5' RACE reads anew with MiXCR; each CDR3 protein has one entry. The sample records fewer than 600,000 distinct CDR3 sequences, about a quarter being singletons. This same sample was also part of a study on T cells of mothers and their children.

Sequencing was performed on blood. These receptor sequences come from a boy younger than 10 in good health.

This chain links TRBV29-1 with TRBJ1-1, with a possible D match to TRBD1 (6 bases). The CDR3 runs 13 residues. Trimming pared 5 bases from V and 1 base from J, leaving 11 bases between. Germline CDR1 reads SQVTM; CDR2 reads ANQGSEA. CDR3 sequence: CSVYRAGNTEAFF. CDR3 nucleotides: TGCAGCGTTTACAGGGCTGGGAACACTGAAGCTTTCTTT.

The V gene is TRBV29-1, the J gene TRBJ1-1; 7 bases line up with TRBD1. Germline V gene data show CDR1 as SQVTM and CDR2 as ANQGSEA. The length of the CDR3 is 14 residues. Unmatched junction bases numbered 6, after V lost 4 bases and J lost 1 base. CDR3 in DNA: TGCAGCGTTGCGGACAGGTTGGGGAACACTGAAGCTTTCTTT. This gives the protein CSVADRLGNTEAFF.

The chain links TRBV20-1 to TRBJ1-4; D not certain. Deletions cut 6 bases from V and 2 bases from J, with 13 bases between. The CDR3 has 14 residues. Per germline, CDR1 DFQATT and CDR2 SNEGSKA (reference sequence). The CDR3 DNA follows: TGCAGTGCCGCGGATGGGTCCACTAATGAAAAACTGTTTTTT. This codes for CSAADGSTNEKLFF.

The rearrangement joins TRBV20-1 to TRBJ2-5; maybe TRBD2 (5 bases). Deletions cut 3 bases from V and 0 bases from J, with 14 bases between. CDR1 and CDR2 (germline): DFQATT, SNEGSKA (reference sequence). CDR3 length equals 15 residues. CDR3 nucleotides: TGCAGTGCTAGCCCTGGGGAGCGGTACCAAGAGACCCAGTACTTC. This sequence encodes CSASPGERYQETQYF.

CDR3 DNA sequence: TGTGCCAGCAGCTCGCCAAGCAGGGGGGAAGAGACCCAGTACTTC. This codes for CASSSPSRGEETQYF. V and J are TRBV7-2 and TRBJ2-5; possibly TRBD1 for D (7 bases). Germline V gives CDR1 SGHTA, CDR2 FQGNSA. The CDR3 is made up of 15 amino acids. V was pared by 4 bases and J by 3 bases, with 15 bases between.

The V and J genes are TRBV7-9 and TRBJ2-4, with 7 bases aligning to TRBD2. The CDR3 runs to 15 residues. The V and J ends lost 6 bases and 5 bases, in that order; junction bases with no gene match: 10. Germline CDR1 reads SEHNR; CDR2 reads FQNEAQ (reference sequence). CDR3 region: CASSFKKGLENIQYF. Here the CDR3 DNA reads TGTGCCAGCAGTTTTAAGAAAGGACTAGAAAACATTCAGTACTTC.

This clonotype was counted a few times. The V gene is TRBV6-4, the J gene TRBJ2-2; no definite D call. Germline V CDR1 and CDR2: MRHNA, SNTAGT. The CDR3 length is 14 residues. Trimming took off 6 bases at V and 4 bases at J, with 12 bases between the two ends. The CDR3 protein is CASSASSRTGELFF. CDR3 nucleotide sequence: TGTGCCAGCAGCGCTTCGTCCCGCACCGGGGAGCTGTTTTTT.

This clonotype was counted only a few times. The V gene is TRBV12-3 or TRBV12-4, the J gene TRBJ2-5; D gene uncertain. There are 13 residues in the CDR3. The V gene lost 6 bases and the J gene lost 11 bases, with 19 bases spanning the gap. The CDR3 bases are TGTGCCAGCAGGCCAACCCTCGAAAAAGAGCAGTACTTC. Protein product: CASRPTLEKEQYF.

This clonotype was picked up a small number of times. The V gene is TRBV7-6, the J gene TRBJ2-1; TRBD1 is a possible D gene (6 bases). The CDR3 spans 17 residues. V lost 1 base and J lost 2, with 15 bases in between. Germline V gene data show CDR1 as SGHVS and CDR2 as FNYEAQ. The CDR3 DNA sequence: TGTGCCAGCAGCTTAGTCTCGGATGCAGGGGCCTACAATGAGCAGTTCTTC. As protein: CASSLVSDAGAYNEQFF.

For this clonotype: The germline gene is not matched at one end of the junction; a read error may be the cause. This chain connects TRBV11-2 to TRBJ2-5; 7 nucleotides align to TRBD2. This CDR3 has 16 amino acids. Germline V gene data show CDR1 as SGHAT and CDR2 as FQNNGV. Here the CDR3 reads CASSLGLAAVYNERFF. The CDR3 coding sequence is TGTGCCAGCAGCTTGGGCCTAGCGGCCGTCTACAATGAGCGGTTCTTC.

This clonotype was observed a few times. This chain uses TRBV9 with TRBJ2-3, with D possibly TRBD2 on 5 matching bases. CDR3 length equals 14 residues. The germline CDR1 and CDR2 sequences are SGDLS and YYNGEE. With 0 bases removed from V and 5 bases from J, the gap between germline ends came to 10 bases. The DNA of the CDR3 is TGTGCCAGCAGCGTAGTTTCCGGAGGAGATACGCAGTATTTT. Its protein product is CASSVVSGGDTQYF. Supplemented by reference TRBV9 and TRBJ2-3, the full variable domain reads DSGVTQTPKHLITATGQRVTLRCSPRSGDLSVYWYQQSLDQGLQFLIQYYNGEERAKGNILERFSAQQFPDLHSELNLSSLELGDSALYFCASSVVSGGDTQYFGPGTRLTVL.

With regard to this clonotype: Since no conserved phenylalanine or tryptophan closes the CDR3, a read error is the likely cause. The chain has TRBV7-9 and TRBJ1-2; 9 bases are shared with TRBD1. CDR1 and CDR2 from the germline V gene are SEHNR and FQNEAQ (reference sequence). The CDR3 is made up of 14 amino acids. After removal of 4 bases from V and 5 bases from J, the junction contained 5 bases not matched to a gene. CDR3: CASSSAGTGYGYTL. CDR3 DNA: TGTGCCAGCAGCTCGGCCGGGACAGGGTATGGCTACACCCTC.

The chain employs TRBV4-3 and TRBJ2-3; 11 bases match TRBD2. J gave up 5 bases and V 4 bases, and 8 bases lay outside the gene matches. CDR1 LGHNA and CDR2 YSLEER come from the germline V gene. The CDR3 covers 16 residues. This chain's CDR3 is CASSLRLAGGQDTQYF. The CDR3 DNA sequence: TGCGCCAGCAGCCTACGGCTAGCGGGAGGACAAGATACGCAGTATTTT.

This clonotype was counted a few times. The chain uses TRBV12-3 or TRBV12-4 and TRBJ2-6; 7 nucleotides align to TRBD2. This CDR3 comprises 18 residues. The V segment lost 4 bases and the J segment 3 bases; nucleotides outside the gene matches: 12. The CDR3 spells CASSWGGTTLYGANVLTF. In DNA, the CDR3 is TGTGCCAGCAGTTGGGGGGGGACGACTTTGTATGGGGCCAACGTCCTGACTTTC.

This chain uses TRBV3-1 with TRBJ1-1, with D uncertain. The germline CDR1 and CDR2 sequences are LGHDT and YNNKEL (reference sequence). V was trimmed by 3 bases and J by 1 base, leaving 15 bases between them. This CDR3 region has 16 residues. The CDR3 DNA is TGTGCCAGCAGCCAGTTAGGGTTGGCGGGGAACACTGAAGCTTTCTTT. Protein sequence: CASSQLGLAGNTEAFF. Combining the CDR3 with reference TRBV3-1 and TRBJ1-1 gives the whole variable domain DTAVSQTPKYLVTQMGNDKSIKCEQNLGHDTMYWYKQDSKKFLKIMFSYNNKELIINETVPNRFSPKSPDKAHLNLHINSLELGDSAVYFCASSQLGLAGNTEAFFGQGTRLTVV.

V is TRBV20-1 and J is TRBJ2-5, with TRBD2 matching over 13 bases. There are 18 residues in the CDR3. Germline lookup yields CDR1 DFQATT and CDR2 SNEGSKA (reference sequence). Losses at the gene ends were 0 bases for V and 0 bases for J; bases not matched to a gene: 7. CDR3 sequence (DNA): TGCAGTGCTAGAGATTTACTAGCGGGGGGGCGTGACCAAGAGACCCAGTACTTC. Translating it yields CSARDLLAGGRDQETQYF.

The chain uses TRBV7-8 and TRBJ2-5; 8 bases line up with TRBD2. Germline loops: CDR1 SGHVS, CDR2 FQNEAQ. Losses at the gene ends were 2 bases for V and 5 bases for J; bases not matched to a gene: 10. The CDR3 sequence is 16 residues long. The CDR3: CASSLTGLALGETQYF. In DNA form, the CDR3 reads TGTGCCAGCAGCTTAACCGGACTAGCCCTCGGGGAGACCCAGTACTTC. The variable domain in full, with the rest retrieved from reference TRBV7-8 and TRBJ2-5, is GAGVSQSPRYKVAKRGQDVALRCDPISGHVSLFWYQQALGQGPEFLTYFQNEAQLDKSGLPSDRFFAERPEGSVSTLKIQRTQQEDSAVYLCASSLTGLALGETQYFGPGTRLLVL.

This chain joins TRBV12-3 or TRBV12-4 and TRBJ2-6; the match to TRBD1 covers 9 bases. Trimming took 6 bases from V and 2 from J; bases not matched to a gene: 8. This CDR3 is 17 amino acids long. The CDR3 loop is CASRVGQGIAGANVLTF. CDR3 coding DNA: TGTGCCAGCAGGGTGGGACAGGGTATTGCTGGGGCCAACGTCCTGACTTTC.

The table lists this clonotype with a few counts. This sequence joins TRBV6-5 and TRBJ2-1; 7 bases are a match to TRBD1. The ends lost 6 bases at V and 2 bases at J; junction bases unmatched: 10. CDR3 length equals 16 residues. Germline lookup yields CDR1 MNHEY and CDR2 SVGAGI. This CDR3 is CASRTGQAVAYNEQFF. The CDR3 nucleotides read TGTGCCAGCAGAACCGGACAGGCGGTAGCCTACAATGAGCAGTTCTTC.

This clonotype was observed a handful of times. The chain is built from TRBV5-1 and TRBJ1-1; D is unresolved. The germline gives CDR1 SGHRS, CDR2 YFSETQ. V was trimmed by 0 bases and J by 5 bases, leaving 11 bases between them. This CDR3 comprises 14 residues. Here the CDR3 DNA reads TGCGCCAGCAGCTTGGTACCCCCTCGGACTGAAGCTTTCTTT. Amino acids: CASSLVPPRTEAFF.

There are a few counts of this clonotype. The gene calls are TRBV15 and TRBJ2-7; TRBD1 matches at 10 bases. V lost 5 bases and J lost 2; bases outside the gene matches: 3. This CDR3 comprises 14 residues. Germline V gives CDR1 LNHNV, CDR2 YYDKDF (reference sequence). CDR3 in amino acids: CATSVGQGAYEQYF. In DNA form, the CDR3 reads TGTGCCACCAGCGTCGGACAGGGGGCCTACGAGCAGTACTTC.

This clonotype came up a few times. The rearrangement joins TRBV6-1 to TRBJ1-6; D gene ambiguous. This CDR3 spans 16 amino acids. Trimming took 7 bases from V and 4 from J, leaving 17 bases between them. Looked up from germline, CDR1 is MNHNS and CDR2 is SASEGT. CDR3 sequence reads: CASNSGVHPYNSPLHF. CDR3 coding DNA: TGTGCCAGCAACTCAGGAGTCCATCCTTATAATTCACCCCTCCACTTT.

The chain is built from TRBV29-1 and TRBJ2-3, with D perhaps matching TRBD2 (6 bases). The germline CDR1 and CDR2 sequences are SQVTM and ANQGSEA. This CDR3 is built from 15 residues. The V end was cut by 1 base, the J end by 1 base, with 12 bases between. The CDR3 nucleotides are TGCAGCGTTGAAGTGGCGGGAACCGGCACAGATACGCAGTATTTT. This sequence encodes CSVEVAGTGTDTQYF.

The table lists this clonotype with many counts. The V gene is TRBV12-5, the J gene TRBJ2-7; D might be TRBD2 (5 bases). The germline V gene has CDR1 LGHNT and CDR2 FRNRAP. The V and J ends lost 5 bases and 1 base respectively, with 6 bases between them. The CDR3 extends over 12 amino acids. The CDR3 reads CASGRGSYEQYF. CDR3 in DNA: TGTGCTAGTGGTCGAGGGTCCTACGAGCAGTACTTC.

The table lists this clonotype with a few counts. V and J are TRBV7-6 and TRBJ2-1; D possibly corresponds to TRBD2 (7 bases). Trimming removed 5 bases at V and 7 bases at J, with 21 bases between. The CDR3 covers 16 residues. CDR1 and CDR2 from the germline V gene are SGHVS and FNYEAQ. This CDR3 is CASSPLYRGASNEQFF. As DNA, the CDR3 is TGTGCCAGCAGCCCCCTTTATCGGGGGGCGTCAAATGAGCAGTTCTTC.

CDR3 loop: CASSGPGGKNIQYF. The CDR3 DNA reads TGTGCCAGCAGCGGGCCGGGGGGCAAAAACATTCAGTACTTC. V usage is TRBV11-2 and J usage is TRBJ2-4; 7 bases line up with TRBD2. The V segment lost 5 bases and the J segment 3 bases; nucleotides outside the gene matches: 4. The CDR3 extends over 14 amino acids. Germline V gene data show CDR1 as SGHAT and CDR2 as FQNNGV. The complete variable domain, with remaining parts taken from reference TRBV11-2 and TRBJ2-4, reads EAGVAQSPRYKIIEKRQSVAFWCNPISGHATLYWYQQILGQGPKLLIQFQNNGVVDDSQLPKDRFSAERLKGVDSTLKIQPAKLEDSAVYLCASSGPGGKNIQYFGAGTRLSVL.

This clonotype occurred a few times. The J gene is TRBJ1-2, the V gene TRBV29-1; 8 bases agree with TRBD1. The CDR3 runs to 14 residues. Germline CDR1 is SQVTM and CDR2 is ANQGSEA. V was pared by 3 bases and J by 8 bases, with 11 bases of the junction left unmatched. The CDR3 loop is CSVDLDRGEGGYTF. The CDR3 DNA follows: TGCAGCGTTGACCTAGACAGGGGAGAGGGGGGCTACACCTTC.